Below are 17 T cell receptor beta chains sequenced from a single sample in a study of control samples from healthy donors and cancer patients (dated by TCRdb to the early 2020s). The protocol used for the library was the immunoSEQ multiplex PCR assay. TCRdb provides this immuneACCESS table in a form limited to in-frame rearrangements. Some clones are lacking; in checked studies, under half of them reflect an unresolved V gene, and why the rest are absent is not known. Recorded for this sample are around 140,000 clones; under 95% of them occurred a single time. The ten biggest clones cover under 9% of the sample. The specimen was blood. These receptors all stem from a man between 18 and 29 years old in good health.

The chain is built from TRBV5-5 and TRBJ1-1; D is unclear. There are 14 residues in the CDR3. V lost 3 bases and J lost 1, with 10 bases in between. Germline CDR1 and CDR2: SGHKS and YYEKEE (reference sequence). The CDR3 nucleotides are TGTGCCAGCAGCTCCTGGACGGCGAACACTGAAGCTTTCTTT. Protein product: CASSSWTANTEAFF.

This chain connects TRBV6-2 or TRBV6-3 to TRBJ2-6; D is possibly TRBD1 or TRBD2 (5 bases each). Germline assignment: CDR1 MNHEY and CDR2 SVGEGT. Trimming cost V 5 bases and J 0 bases, with 17 bases left between them. The CDR3 has 18 amino acids. CDR3 region: CASSDPGRSTSGANVLTF. The CDR3 bases are TGTGCCAGCAGTGATCCGGGACGGTCGACCTCTGGGGCCAACGTCCTGACTTTC.

The chain couples TRBV19 to TRBJ1-5, with 7 bases aligning to TRBD1. The trim removed 3 bases at V and 2 bases at J, leaving 7 bases unmatched. CDR3 length: 16 amino acids. The germline V gene encodes CDR1 LNHDA and CDR2 SQIVND (reference sequence). The DNA of the CDR3 is TGTGCCAGTAGTATCAGTAGGGGGCGGGGCAATCAGCCCCAGCATTTT. This encodes CASSISRGRGNQPQHF.

This chain uses TRBV19 with TRBJ2-2, with unresolved D. Trimming took off 5 bases at V and 6 bases at J, with 13 bases between the two ends. The CDR3 is made up of 14 amino acids. Germline CDR1 LNHDA, CDR2 SQIVND (reference sequence). The CDR3 loop reads CASSERIRAGELFF. The CDR3 DNA sequence: TGTGCCAGTAGTGAAAGAATTCGGGCCGGGGAGCTGTTTTTT.

V gene TRBV7-6 combines with J gene TRBJ1-2; D not resolved. CDR3 length: 12 amino acids. V lost 5 bases and J lost 6, with 10 bases in between. CDR1 and CDR2 (germline): SGHVS, FNYEAQ. Here the CDR3 reads CASSPTGDGYTF. The CDR3 region has the DNA TGTGCCAGCAGCCCCACGGGAGATGGCTACACCTTC.

This clone was observed once. The gene calls are TRBV27 and TRBJ1-2, with 7 bases fitting TRBD1. The germline gives CDR1 MNHEY, CDR2 SMNVEV (reference sequence). With V trimmed by 5 bases and J by 10 bases, 13 bases remained unmatched. This CDR3 has 14 residues. The DNA of the CDR3 is TGTGCCAGCAGTAGACAGGGTGGGACTAGGGACTACACCTTC. Translating it yields CASSRQGGTRDYTF.

The rearrangement joins TRBV7-9 to TRBJ1-1, with TRBD1 matching 12 bases. This CDR3 has 19 amino acids. V shed 4 bases, J shed 3 bases, and the junction held 15 bases outside the gene matches. CDR1 and CDR2 (germline): SEHNR, FQNEAQ (reference sequence). DNA for the CDR3: TGTGCCAGCAGCTACGCTACCCGGGACAGGGGGCGCGGGGACACTGAAGCTTTCTTT. This encodes CASSYATRDRGRGDTEAFF.

The chain uses TRBV7-7 and TRBJ2-5; D possibly corresponds to TRBD1 (6 bases). The V gene's germline CDR1 is SSHAT and CDR2 FNYEAQ (reference sequence). Trimming stripped 4 bases from V and 1 base from J, with 7 bases between. The length of the CDR3 is 13 residues. The CDR3 is CASSSDSQETQYF. CDR3 sequence (DNA): TGTGCCAGCAGCTCGGACAGCCAAGAGACCCAGTACTTC.

V and J are TRBV5-1 and TRBJ1-6; 10 nucleotides agree with TRBD1. The CDR3 runs 16 residues. J lost 9 bases, V lost 4 bases, and 10 bases had no gene match. CDR1 is SGHRS and CDR2 is YFSETQ in the germline V gene. For the CDR3, the DNA is TGCGCCAGCAGCAAACCGGGACAGGGGAATCGTTCACCCCTCCACTTT. Translation: CASSKPGQGNRSPLHF.

V and J are TRBV7-2 and TRBJ2-5; 10 nucleotides align to TRBD2. The germline CDR1 and CDR2 sequences are SGHTA and FQGNSA. J was trimmed by 2 bases and V by 2 bases; bases with no gene match: 2. The CDR3 length is 15 residues. The DNA for the CDR3 is TGTGCCAGCAGCTTATTACTAGCGGGGCAAGAGACCCAGTACTTC. Protein sequence: CASSLLLAGQETQYF.

In its sample, this clone was seen once. The chain employs TRBV7-9 and TRBJ2-5; 12 bases agree with TRBD1. The CDR3 loop spans 15 amino acids. The V and J ends lost 7 bases and 5 bases, in that order; junction bases with no gene match: 8. CDR1 and CDR2 from the germline V gene are SEHNR and FQNEAQ (reference sequence). CDR3 sequence: CASTRDRGPLETQYF. CDR3 DNA sequence: TGTGCCAGCACTCGGGACAGGGGGCCTTTGGAGACCCAGTACTTC.

The CDR3 DNA follows: TGTGCCACCAGCAGAGTGGGACAGGGGTACGACAATGAGCAGTTCTTC. Amino acid sequence: CATSRVGQGYDNEQFF. This chain uses TRBV15 with TRBJ2-1, with 10 positions matching TRBD1. V was clipped by 1 base and J by 5 bases; unmatched bases: 5. CDR3 length: 16 residues. CDR1 and CDR2 (germline): LNHNV, YYDKDF (reference sequence).

The chain recombines TRBV7-2 with TRBJ2-7; TRBD1 is a possible D gene (5 bases). Germline CDR1 and CDR2: SGHTA and FQGNSA. This CDR3 comprises 16 residues. V lost 5 bases and J lost 3, with 20 bases in between. The CDR3 DNA follows: TGTGCCAGCAGCCCCGCACGAATGAGACAGAGCTACGAGCAGTACTTC. This gives the protein CASSPARMRQSYEQYF.

This chain uses TRBV20-1 with TRBJ1-2, with 11 bases matching TRBD1. Germline loops: CDR1 DFQATT, CDR2 SNEGSKA (reference sequence). CDR3 length equals 11 residues. CDR3 nucleotide sequence: TGCCTTACGGACAGGGGGCCTGGCTACACCTTC. Encoded protein: CLTDRGPGYTF.

The chain joins TRBV24-1 to TRBJ2-2; 7 bases map to TRBD1. The germline gives CDR1 KGHDR, CDR2 SFDVKD. The V segment lost 3 bases and the J segment 0 bases; nucleotides outside the gene matches: 6. This CDR3 spans 17 amino acids. CDR3 nucleotide sequence: TGTGCCACCAGTGATATCTCTGGGACAGCGAACACCGGGGAGCTGTTTTTT. This encodes CATSDISGTANTGELFF.

V usage is TRBV6-5 and J usage is TRBJ1-2; D not resolved. The V end was cut by 6 bases, the J end by 0 bases, with 11 bases between. Germline CDR1 MNHEY, CDR2 SVGAGI. This CDR3 comprises 14 residues. The CDR3 DNA is TGTGCCAGCAGGGAGGGTGTGACTAACTATGGCTACACCTTC. Translating gives CASREGVTNYGYTF.

The gene calls are TRBV29-1 and TRBJ2-3; 12 nucleotides align to TRBD1. The CDR3 consists of 14 residues. The V segment lost 7 bases and the J segment 2 bases; nucleotides outside the gene matches: 4. The V gene's germline CDR1 is SQVTM and CDR2 ANQGSEA. CDR3 DNA sequence: TGCAGCGCCCTGGGACAGGGGGCCACAGATACGCAGTATTTT. Its protein is CSALGQGATDTQYF.